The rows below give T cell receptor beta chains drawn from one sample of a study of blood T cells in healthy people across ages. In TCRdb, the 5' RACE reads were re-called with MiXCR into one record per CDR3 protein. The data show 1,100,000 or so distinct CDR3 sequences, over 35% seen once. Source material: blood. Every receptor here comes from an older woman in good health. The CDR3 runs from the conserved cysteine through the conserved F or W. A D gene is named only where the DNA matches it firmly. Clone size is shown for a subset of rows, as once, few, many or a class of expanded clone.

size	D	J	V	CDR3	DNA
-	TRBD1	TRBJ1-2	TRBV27	CASSSGTGFGYTF	TGTGCCAGCAGTTCCGGGACAGGGTTTGGCTACACCTTC
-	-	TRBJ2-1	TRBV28	CASTDRELEQFF	TGTGCCAGCACCGACCGGGAGCTGGAGCAGTTCTTC
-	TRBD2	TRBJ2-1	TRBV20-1	CSARDPASGREYGEQFF	TGCAGTGCTAGAGATCCAGCTAGCGGGAGGGAGTACGGTGAGCAGTTCTTC
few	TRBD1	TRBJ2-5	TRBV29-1	CSTRTGPQETQYF	TGCAGCACGAGGACAGGGCCTCAAGAGACCCAGTACTTC
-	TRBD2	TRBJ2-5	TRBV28	CASLKGLVEYF	TGTGCCAGCCTAAAGGGACTAGTGGAGTACTTC
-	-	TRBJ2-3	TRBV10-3	CAIGAGISADTQYF	TGTGCCATCGGGGCAGGGATTTCGGCAGATACGCAGTATTTT
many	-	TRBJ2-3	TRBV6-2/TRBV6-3	CASSYGIGGTTDTQYF	TGTGCCAGCAGTTACGGTATCGGGGGAACCACAGATACGCAGTATTTT
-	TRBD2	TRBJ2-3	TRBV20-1	CSARGPGTSGRDTQYF	TGCAGTGCTAGAGGTCCCGGGACTAGCGGGCGGGATACGCAGTATTTT
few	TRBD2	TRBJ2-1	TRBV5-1	CASSFLAGAGEQFF	TGCGCCAGCAGCTTTCTAGCGGGAGCGGGTGAGCAGTTCTTC
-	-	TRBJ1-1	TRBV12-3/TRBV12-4	CASSLVTGRGTEAFF	TGTGCCAGCAGTTTAGTTACGGGGCGGGGGACTGAAGCTTTCTTT
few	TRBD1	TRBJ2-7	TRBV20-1	CSARSSRDRARGYEQYF	TGCAGTGCTAGATCGTCCCGGGACAGGGCTCGGGGTTACGAGCAGTACTTC
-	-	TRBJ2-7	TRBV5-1	CASSPIQGFGEQYF	TGCGCCAGCAGCCCGATACAGGGTTTTGGCGAGCAGTACTTC
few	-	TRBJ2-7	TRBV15	CATSRGGDSYEQYF	TGTGCCACCAGCAGAGGAGGGGACTCCTACGAGCAGTACTTC
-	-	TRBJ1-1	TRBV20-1	CSAEVGYTEAFF	TGCAGTGCTGAGGTAGGGTACACTGAAGCTTTCTTT
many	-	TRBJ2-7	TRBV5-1	CASSLMGPAYEQYF	TGCGCCAGCAGCTTAATGGGGCCAGCCTACGAGCAGTACTTC
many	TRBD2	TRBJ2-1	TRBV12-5	CASGLVAGGRNEQFF	TGTGCTAGTGGTTTGGTGGCGGGAGGACGCAATGAGCAGTTCTTC
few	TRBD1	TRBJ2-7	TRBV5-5	CASSLVGTGYYEQYF	TGTGCCAGCAGCTTGGTCGGGACAGGATACTACGAGCAGTACTTC
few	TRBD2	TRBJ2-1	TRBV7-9	CASPTGTSGRNEQFF	TGTGCCAGCCCTACCGGGACTAGCGGGAGGAATGAGCAGTTCTTC
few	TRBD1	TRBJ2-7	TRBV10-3	CAIRGQTYEQYF	TGTGCCATCAGGGGACAGACCTACGAGCAGTACTTC
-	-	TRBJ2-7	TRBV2	CASSGSEDMVYEQYF	TGTGCCAGCAGTGGGAGTGAGGACATGGTCTACGAGCAGTACTTC
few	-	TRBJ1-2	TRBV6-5	CASSLTLGATYGYTF	TGTGCCAGCAGTCTTACATTGGGGGCGACCTATGGCTACACCTTC
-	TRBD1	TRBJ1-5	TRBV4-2	CASSPDPRTGTDNQPQHF	TGTGCCAGCAGCCCAGATCCTAGGACCGGGACAGACAATCAGCCCCAGCATTTT
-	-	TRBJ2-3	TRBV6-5	CASSYSVPGPHTDTQYF	TGTGCCAGCAGTTACTCAGTACCGGGACCACACACAGATACGCAGTATTTT